The T cell receptor beta chain described here comes from a study of cytomegalovirus exposure and HLA in healthy donors. Notes on this clone: Its antigen is unidentified.

The CDR3 is made up of 16 amino acids. Germline V gene data show CDR1 as SGHTA and CDR2 as FQGTGA. V dropped 6 bases and J dropped 3; count of bases not matched to a gene: 13. General study findings and limits: The classifier reportedly diagnosed cytomegalovirus status with high specificity and sensitivity.

Method: immunoSEQ multiplex PCR; TCRdb's copy keeps in-frame clones and lacks some. The data show 150,000 to 170,000 clones, around 83% seen once. The receptor was derived from a human donor in good health. The rearrangement joins TRBV7-3 to TRBJ2-7; TRBD2 matches 8 bases. The sequenced sample was PBMCs. The CDR3 bases are TGTGCCAGCAGTTACTCCGGTAGCGGGATTGGCTACGAGCAGTACTTC. Residues: CASSYSGSGIGYEQYF.